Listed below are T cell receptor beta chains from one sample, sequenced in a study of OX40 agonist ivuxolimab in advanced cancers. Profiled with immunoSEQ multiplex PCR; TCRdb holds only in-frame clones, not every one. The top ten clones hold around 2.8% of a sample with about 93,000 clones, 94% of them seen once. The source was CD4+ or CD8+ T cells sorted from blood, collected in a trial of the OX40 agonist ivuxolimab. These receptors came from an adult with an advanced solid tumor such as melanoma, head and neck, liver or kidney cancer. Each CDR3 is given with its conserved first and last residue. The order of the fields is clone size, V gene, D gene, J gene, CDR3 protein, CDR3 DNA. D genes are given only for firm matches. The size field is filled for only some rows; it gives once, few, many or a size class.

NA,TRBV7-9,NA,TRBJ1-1,CASSPRGAGGLNDEAFF,TGTGCCAGCAGCCCCCGAGGGGCGGGGGGGTTAAATGATGAAGCTTTCTTT
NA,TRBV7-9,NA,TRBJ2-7,CASSLGTHEQYF,TGTGCCAGCAGTCTAGGGACCCACGAGCAGTACTTC
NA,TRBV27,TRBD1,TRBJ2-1,CASSLSTGPDNEQFF,TGTGCCAGCAGTTTATCGACAGGGCCTGACAATGAGCAGTTCTTC
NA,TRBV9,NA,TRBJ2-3,CASSVEVSTSPTDTQYF,TGTGCCAGCAGCGTAGAAGTGAGCACTAGCCCCACAGATACGCAGTATTTT
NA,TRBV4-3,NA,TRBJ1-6,CASSQDMSIDPLFSSYNSPLHF,TGCGCCAGCAGCCAAGATATGAGCATCGATCCCTTATTTAGCTCCTATAATTCACCCCTCCACTTT
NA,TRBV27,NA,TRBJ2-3,CATGTPSTQYF,TGTGCCACCGGGACTCCGAGTACGCAGTATTTT
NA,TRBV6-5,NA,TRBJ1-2,CASSGSPTARDGYTF,TGTGCCAGCAGTGGGAGCCCGACAGCCCGGGATGGCTACACCTTC
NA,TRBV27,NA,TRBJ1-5,CASSRTGAYGQPQHF,TGTGCCAGCAGTCGGACGGGGGCGTATGGTCAGCCCCAGCATTTT
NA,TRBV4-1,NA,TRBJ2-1,CASSPGTTRHEQFF,TGCGCCAGCAGCCCCGGGACCACGCGACATGAGCAGTTCTTC
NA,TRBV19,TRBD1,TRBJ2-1,CASSPPDRPYNEQFF,TGTGCCAGTAGTCCGCCGGACAGGCCGTACAATGAGCAGTTCTTC
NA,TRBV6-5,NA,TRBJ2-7,CASSEGEYSYEQYF,TGTGCCAGCAGTGAAGGGGAGTACTCCTACGAGCAGTACTTC
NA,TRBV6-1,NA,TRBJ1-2,CASSEIWGGYGYTF,TGTGCCAGCAGTGAAATTTGGGGGGGCTATGGCTACACCTTC
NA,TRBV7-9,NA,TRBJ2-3,CASSLESTDTQYF,TGTGCCAGCAGCTTAGAGAGCACAGATACGCAGTATTTT
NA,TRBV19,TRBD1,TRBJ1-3,CASSLIGGGAGNTIYF,TGTGCCAGTAGCCTAATAGGAGGGGGCGCTGGAAACACCATATATTTT
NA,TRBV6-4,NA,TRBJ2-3,CASSDPKRTSTDTQYF,TGTGCCAGCAGTGACCCCAAGCGGACTAGCACAGATACGCAGTATTTT
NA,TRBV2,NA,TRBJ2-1,CASREFEQFF,TGTGCCAGTCGGGAGTTTGAGCAGTTCTTC
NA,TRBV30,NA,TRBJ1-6,CAWSVGQYNSPLHF,TGTGCCTGGAGTGTCGGACAGTATAATTCACCCCTCCACTTT
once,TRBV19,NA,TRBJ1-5,CASSMGSNQPQHF,TGTGCCAGTAGTATGGGTAGCAATCAGCCCCAGCATTTT
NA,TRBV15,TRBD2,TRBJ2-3,CATSKRLAGGQSDTQYF,TGTGCCACCAGCAAACGACTAGCGGGAGGGCAATCAGATACGCAGTATTTT
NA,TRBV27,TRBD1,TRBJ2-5,CASSAYRGVETQYF,TGTGCCAGCAGTGCTTACAGGGGTGTGGAGACCCAGTACTTC
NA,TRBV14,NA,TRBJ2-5,CASSQEQGWETQYF,TGTGCCAGCAGCCAAGAACAGGGCTGGGAGACCCAGTACTTC
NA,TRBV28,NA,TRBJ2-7,CASSHSGQLSYEQYF,TGTGCCAGCAGTCATTCGGGACAACTCTCCTACGAGCAGTACTTC
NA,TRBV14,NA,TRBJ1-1,CASSLGWGDGVYTEAFF,TGTGCCAGCAGCCTAGGGTGGGGGGATGGTGTGTACACTGAAGCTTTCTTT
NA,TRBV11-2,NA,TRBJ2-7,CASSPDGTYEQYF,TGTGCCAGCAGCCCCGACGGGACCTACGAGCAGTACTTC
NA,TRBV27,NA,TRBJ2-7,CASSRRDGAYEQYF,TGTGCCAGCAGCCGCCGGGACGGTGCCTACGAGCAGTACTTC